This entry lists 20 T cell receptor beta chains sequenced from one sample in a study of Ad26.COV2.S vaccination and SARS-CoV-2 variants. Some clones are missing from TCRdb's copy, which holds only in-frame ones; the method was immunoSEQ multiplex PCR. The repertoire includes about 87,000 clones, roughly 84% of them detected once, and about 16% sits in the top ten. Sequenced material: peripheral blood, taken after recovery from COVID-19. All receptors derive from a human donor who had recovered from COVID-19.

This chain uses TRBV5-6 with TRBJ1-1; 7 nucleotides agree with TRBD1. V trimming: 6 bases; J trimming: 9 bases; junction bases outside the gene matches: 8. Germline CDR1 is SGHDT and CDR2 is YYEEEE. This CDR3 is 12 amino acids long. The CDR3 loop is CASTRDSSKAFF. For the CDR3, the DNA is TGTGCCAGCACCCGGGACAGCTCTAAAGCTTTCTTT.

This clone was counted once. The chain joins TRBV27 to TRBJ1-2, with 9 bases fitting TRBD1. The CDR3 runs to 14 residues. After removal of 4 bases from V and 8 bases from J, the junction contained 8 bases not matched to a gene. CDR1 is MNHEY and CDR2 is SMNVEV in the germline V gene (reference sequence). The CDR3: CASSSSGTGFGYTF. The CDR3 nucleotides are TGTGCCAGCAGTTCCTCCGGGACAGGGTTCGGCTACACCTTC.

The gene calls are TRBV9 and TRBJ2-5; D may correspond to TRBD1 or TRBD2 (5 bases each). This CDR3 contains 14 residues. Germline-derived CDR1 and CDR2 are SGDLS and YYNGEE. V gave up 0 bases and J gave up 5 bases, with 11 bases separating them. The CDR3 protein is CASSVESWGETQYF. The CDR3 DNA reads TGTGCCAGCAGCGTAGAGTCCTGGGGGGAGACCCAGTACTTC.

This rearrangement joins TRBV7-8 to TRBJ2-1; 10 bases line up with TRBD2. V dropped 3 bases and J dropped 7; count of bases not matched to a gene: 9. The germline gives CDR1 SGHVS, CDR2 FQNEAQ. The CDR3 sequence is 16 residues long. CDR3 region: CASSFRGNSGRNEQFF. In nucleotides, the CDR3 is TGTGCCAGCAGCTTCAGGGGGAATAGCGGGAGGAATGAGCAGTTCTTC.

This clone showed up just a few times. This chain uses TRBV5-4 with TRBJ2-7; 11 bases are a match to TRBD1. The CDR3 extends over 14 amino acids. V shed 4 bases and J 6 bases; nucleotides not matched to a gene: 6. Germline V gene sequence: CDR1 SGHNT, CDR2 YYREEE (reference sequence). The DNA of the CDR3 is TGTGCCAGCAGCGGGGGACAGGGGGGAGTCGAGCAGTACTTC. This gives the protein CASSGGQGGVEQYF.

The genes are TRBV7-9 and TRBJ2-1; TRBD2 matches at 13 bases. Germline CDR1 reads SEHNR; CDR2 reads FQNEAQ (reference sequence). The ends lost 5 bases at V and 6 bases at J; junction bases unmatched: 4. This CDR3 spans 15 amino acids. The CDR3 nucleotides are TGTGCCAGCAGCCATACTAGCGGGGGGGCCAATGAGCAGTTCTTC. The encoded protein is CASSHTSGGANEQFF. Using reference TRBV7-9 and TRBJ2-1 for the parts outside the CDR3, the full variable domain is DTGVSQNPRHKITKRGQNVTFRCDPISEHNRLYWYRQTLGQGPEFLTYFQNEAQLEKSRLLSDRFSAERPKGSFSTLEIQRTEQGDSAMYLCASSHTSGGANEQFFGPGTRLTVL.

The chain has TRBV14 and TRBJ1-1, with D tentatively TRBD1 (6 bases). This CDR3 spans 16 amino acids. Deletions cut 2 bases from V and 6 bases from J, with 19 bases between. Germline CDR1 and CDR2: SGHDN and FVKESK. The CDR3 protein is CASSQRLLGAGAEAFF. CDR3 nucleotide sequence: TGTGCCAGCAGCCAAAGGTTATTGGGGGCAGGGGCTGAAGCTTTCTTT.

The gene calls are TRBV28 and TRBJ1-5, with TRBD1 identical over 10 bases. After removal of 4 bases from V and 2 bases from J, the junction contained 14 bases not matched to a gene. The CDR3 is made up of 19 amino acids. CDR1 MDHEN and CDR2 SYDVKM come from the germline V gene. CDR3 sequence: CASSSPGQGMISGNQPQHF. The CDR3 DNA is TGTGCCAGCAGTTCACCGGGACAGGGGATGATCAGTGGCAATCAGCCCCAGCATTTT.

The V and J genes are TRBV7-2 and TRBJ1-5; D may be TRBD1 (5 bases). CDR1 and CDR2 from the germline V gene are SGHTA and FQGNSA. The CDR3 length is 15 residues. The V end lost 0 bases, the J end lost 6 bases, and 12 bases lay between the germline ends. The CDR3 DNA sequence: TGTGCCAGCAGCTTAGCGGCGGGGCTAGGTCAGCCCCAGCATTTT. Translated, it gives CASSLAAGLGQPQHF.

This clone occurred once. The rearrangement links TRBV6-6 to TRBJ2-1, with D perhaps assigned TRBD1 or TRBD2 (5 bases each). V lost 2 bases, J lost 7 bases, and 9 bases lay in between. The germline V gene encodes CDR1 MNHNY and CDR2 SVGAGI (reference sequence). This CDR3 is built from 13 residues. CDR3 coding DNA: TGTGCCAGCAGTTACCTGGGGGAAAATGAGCAGTTCTTC. Amino acids: CASSYLGENEQFF.

The rearrangement uses TRBV12-3 or TRBV12-4 and TRBJ1-1; a possible D gene is TRBD1 (6 bases). This CDR3 contains 13 residues. The germline V and J ends were trimmed by 5 bases and 0 bases, with 7 bases remaining between them. The CDR3, as DNA: TGTGCCAGCAGTAGGACAGTGAACACTGAAGCTTTCTTT. Protein: CASSRTVNTEAFF.

This clone appeared once. The genes are TRBV9 and TRBJ2-1, with 12 bases matching TRBD2. The germline gives CDR1 SGDLS, CDR2 YYNGEE. V dropped 2 bases and J dropped 3; count of bases not matched to a gene: 3. There are 16 residues in the CDR3. CDR3 in amino acids: CASSVSGLAGYNEQFF. The CDR3 DNA reads as TGTGCCAGCAGCGTGTCGGGACTAGCGGGCTACAATGAGCAGTTCTTC.

The chain recombines TRBV7-4 with TRBJ2-2; TRBD2 is a possible D gene (6 bases). The germline V gene has CDR1 SGHVT and CDR2 SQSDAQ. V shed 2 bases and J shed 14 bases, with 18 bases lying between them. The CDR3 spans 14 residues. The CDR3 DNA sequence: TGTGCCAGCAGCTTATATCTTCGGGGGACTTATCTGTTTTTT. The encoded protein is CASSLYLRGTYLFF. Full variable domain (missing parts from reference TRBV7-4 and TRBJ2-2): GAGVSQSPRYKVAKRGRDVALRCDSISGHVTLYWYRQTLGQGSEVLTYSQSDAQRDKSGRPSGRFSAERPERSVSTLKIQRTEQGDSAVYLCASSLYLRGTYLFFGEGSRLTVL.

The chain is built from TRBV28 and TRBJ2-5, with 9 bases that match TRBD2. The CDR3 runs 15 residues. Germline V lookup: CDR1 MDHEN, CDR2 SYDVKM. The junction had 2 bases not matched to a gene; V was cut back by 2 bases and J by 1 base. CDR3 protein: CASSLIAGAQETQYF. The DNA of the CDR3 is TGTGCCAGCAGTTTAATAGCGGGGGCCCAAGAGACCCAGTACTTC.

J is TRBJ2-5 and V is TRBV27, with D perhaps TRBD2 (6 bases). The CDR3 sequence is 13 residues long. The V gene's germline CDR1 is MNHEY and CDR2 SMNVEV (reference sequence). V lost 5 bases, J lost 5 bases, and 12 bases lay in between. CDR3 amino acids: CASSPQRVETQYF. The DNA of the CDR3 is TGTGCCAGCAGTCCCCAGCGGGTCGAGACCCAGTACTTC.

For the CDR3, the DNA is TGTGCCAGCAGGGAGGGCAGGAGGAATTCACCCCTCCACTTT. This translates into CASREGRRNSPLHF. This rearrangement joins TRBV27 to TRBJ1-6; D remains unclear. The germline V gene encodes CDR1 MNHEY and CDR2 SMNVEV (reference sequence). V lost 6 bases, J lost 7 bases, and 13 bases lay in between. This CDR3 is built from 14 residues.

This chain connects TRBV7-2 to TRBJ1-2; D call uncertain. Germline values: CDR1 SGHTA, CDR2 FQGNSA. Trimming stripped 1 base from V and 2 bases from J, with 8 bases between. This CDR3 spans 14 amino acids. The CDR3 protein is CASSLEAWNYGYTF. CDR3 sequence (DNA): TGTGCCAGCAGCTTAGAAGCATGGAACTATGGCTACACCTTC.

The V gene is TRBV6-5, the J gene TRBJ2-7, with TRBD1 matching over 10 bases. V was clipped by 6 bases and J by 3 bases; unmatched bases: 5. Germline V gene lookup returns CDR1 MNHEY and CDR2 SVGAGI. The CDR3 is made up of 14 amino acids. The CDR3 sequence is CASRRDRGIYEQYF. The CDR3 coding sequence is TGTGCCAGCAGGCGGGACAGGGGAATCTACGAGCAGTACTTC.

The rearrangement links TRBV11-3 to TRBJ1-3, with D uncertain. Germline V gene data show CDR1 as SGHNT and CDR2 as YENEEA. The germline V and J ends were trimmed by 5 bases and 3 bases, with 8 bases remaining between them. The CDR3 totals 13 residues. CDR3 bases: TGTGCCAGCAGCGCTCTTCTTGGAAACACCATATATTTT. Translating it yields CASSALLGNTIYF.

The V gene is TRBV24-1, the J gene TRBJ2-7; D may be TRBD1 or TRBD2 (5 bases each). This CDR3 region has 16 residues. Germline V gives CDR1 KGHDR, CDR2 SFDVKD. Trimming stripped 1 base from V and 5 bases from J, with 17 bases between. CDR3 amino acids: CATSDFQPGRQNEQYF. The CDR3 DNA sequence: TGTGCCACCAGTGATTTCCAACCGGGACGTCAAAACGAGCAGTACTTC.